This entry lists 31 T cell receptor beta chains sequenced from one sample in a study of OX40 agonist ivuxolimab in advanced cancers. Libraries came from the immunoSEQ multiplex PCR assay. TCRdb re-hosts the immuneACCESS table, in-frame sequences only. Its copies lack some clones; in the studies checked, an unresolved V gene accounts for under half of them, and the cause for the rest is not known. This sample is represented by roughly 38,000 clones; 74% of them were singletons. The top ten clones comprise less than 20% of the sample. The input for sequencing was CD4+ or CD8+ T cells sorted from blood, taken in a trial of the OX40 agonist ivuxolimab. The receptor set was obtained from an adult with an advanced solid tumor such as melanoma, head and neck, liver or kidney cancer.

This rearrangement joins TRBV2 to TRBJ2-1, with D perhaps TRBD2 (5 bases). The V end was cut by 8 bases, the J end by 0 bases, with 14 bases between. Germline values: CDR1 SNHLY, CDR2 FYNNEI. This CDR3 comprises 15 residues. The CDR3 bases are TGTGCCAGCTCGAATCGGGGTAGCTCCTACAATGAGCAGTTCTTC. Translated: CASSNRGSSYNEQFF. Full variable domain (remainder filled in from reference TRBV2 and TRBJ2-1): EPEVTQTPSHQVTQMGQEVILRCVPISNHLYFYWYRQILGQKVEFLVSFYNNEISEKSEIFDDQFSVERPDGSNFTLKIRSTKLEDSAMYFCASSNRGSSYNEQFFGPGTRLTVL.

The rearrangement links TRBV11-2 to TRBJ2-3, with D tentatively TRBD1 (5 bases). This CDR3 contains 15 residues. Germline V gene data show CDR1 as SGHAT and CDR2 as FQNNGV. V dropped 1 base and J dropped 3 bases, with 11 bases sitting between them. The CDR3 spells CASSLGTRRTDTQYF. The DNA of the CDR3 is TGTGCCAGCAGCTTAGGGACAAGGCGTACAGATACGCAGTATTTT. The full variable domain, in which reference TRBV11-2 and TRBJ2-3 provide the parts outside the CDR3, is EAGVAQSPRYKIIEKRQSVAFWCNPISGHATLYWYQQILGQGPKLLIQFQNNGVVDDSQLPKDRFSAERLKGVDSTLKIQPAKLEDSAVYLCASSLGTRRTDTQYFGPGTRLTVL.

The V and J genes are TRBV14 and TRBJ1-6; D unclear. The germline V gene encodes CDR1 SGHDN and CDR2 FVKESK. The CDR3 totals 14 residues. V was cut by 4 bases and J by 4 bases, with 8 bases left in between. The CDR3 region has the DNA TGTGCCAGCAGCCCGGGCCTATATAATTCACCCCTCCACTTT. It yields the protein CASSPGLYNSPLHF.

Notes on this clone: Relative to the germline gene, one junction end is altered; a read error may explain this. This rearrangement joins TRBV29-1 to TRBJ1-1; D gene uncertain. The germline CDR1 and CDR2 sequences are SQVTM and ANQGSEA. This CDR3 comprises 12 residues. The CDR3 DNA reads TGCAGCGTTGTAGTCCGCACGCCTGAGGCTTTCTTT. Translated, it gives CSVVVRTPEAFF.

The V call is TRBV27, the J call TRBJ2-7; 9 bases match TRBD2. After removal of 6 bases from V and 2 bases from J, the junction contained 5 bases not matched to a gene. CDR3 length: 14 residues. In germline, CDR1 is MNHEY, CDR2 SMNVEV (reference sequence). The CDR3: CASSPGLAAYEQYF. CDR3 nucleotide sequence: TGTGCCAGCAGCCCGGGACTAGCCGCCTACGAGCAGTACTTC.

This chain uses TRBV6-1 with TRBJ1-3; D remains ambiguous. The V and J ends lost 4 bases and 0 bases respectively, with 10 bases between them. Germline V gene data show CDR1 as MNHNS and CDR2 as SASEGT. CDR3 length: 15 residues. The chain's CDR3 is CASSVERISGNTIYF. CDR3 DNA sequence: TGTGCCAGCAGTGTTGAACGGATCTCTGGAAACACCATATATTTT.

The rearrangement uses TRBV2 and TRBJ1-4; tentatively, D is TRBD1 (6 bases). Per germline, CDR1 SNHLY and CDR2 FYNNEI. The CDR3 sequence is 13 residues long. V dropped 4 bases and J dropped 7 bases, with 10 bases sitting between them. In nucleotides, the CDR3 is TGTGCCAGCAGTGGAGGGGGTATTGAAAAACTGTTTTTT. Translated: CASSGGGIEKLFF. Using reference TRBV2 and TRBJ1-4 for the parts outside the CDR3, the full variable domain is EPEVTQTPSHQVTQMGQEVILRCVPISNHLYFYWYRQILGQKVEFLVSFYNNEISEKSEIFDDQFSVERPDGSNFTLKIRSTKLEDSAMYFCASSGGGIEKLFFGSGTQLSVL.

The chain is built from TRBV7-6 and TRBJ2-7; 10 positions agree with TRBD1. The V gene end was trimmed by 2 bases and the J gene end by 5 bases; junction bases not matched to a gene: 9. Germline V gene sequence: CDR1 SGHVS, CDR2 FNYEAQ. The CDR3 loop spans 16 amino acids. CDR3 in amino acids: CASSLFTTGGHDEQYF. The CDR3 DNA follows: TGTGCCAGCAGCTTATTTACGACAGGGGGCCACGACGAGCAGTACTTC. The whole variable domain, filled in from reference TRBV7-6 and TRBJ2-7, reads GAGVSQSPRYKVTKRGQDVALRCDPISGHVSLYWYRQALGQGPEFLTYFNYEAQQDKSGLPNDRFSAERPEGSISTLTIQRTEQRDSAMYRCASSLFTTGGHDEQYFGPGTRLTVT.

The chain joins TRBV18 to TRBJ1-2; D remains ambiguous. Trimming stripped 6 bases from V and 8 bases from J, with 16 bases between. Looked up from germline, CDR1 is KGHSH and CDR2 is LQKENI. The CDR3 covers 13 residues. Written as DNA, the CDR3 is TGTGCCAGCTCGCCAACCCAGGAGAAAGGCTACACCTTC. Amino acids: CASSPTQEKGYTF.

The rearrangement uses TRBV7-9 and TRBJ2-1; 10 nucleotides match TRBD1. V lost 5 bases, J lost 6 bases, and 7 bases stayed unmatched. This CDR3 comprises 15 residues. Germline-derived CDR1 and CDR2 are SEHNR and FQNEAQ (reference sequence). Here the CDR3 reads CASSGDRDRGNEQFF. CDR3 nucleotide sequence: TGTGCCAGCAGCGGGGACCGGGACAGGGGCAATGAGCAGTTCTTC.

V is TRBV6-1 and J is TRBJ2-5; D may match TRBD1 or TRBD2 (5 bases each). Germline CDR1 reads MNHNS; CDR2 reads SASEGT. V was trimmed by 1 base and J by 1 base, leaving 10 bases between them. CDR3 length: 15 residues. This CDR3 is CASSEVFGTQETQYF. The CDR3 region has the DNA TGTGCCAGCAGTGAAGTATTTGGGACCCAAGAGACCCAGTACTTC.

CDR3 amino acids: CASTSPLANYGYTF. CDR3 sequence (DNA): TGTGCCAGTACCAGCCCGCTTGCTAACTATGGCTACACCTTC. The V call is TRBV19, the J call TRBJ1-2; D is unclear. V shed 7 bases and J shed 0 bases, with 12 bases lying between them. There are 14 residues in the CDR3. Germline lookup yields CDR1 LNHDA and CDR2 SQIVND (reference sequence).

CDR3 in DNA: TGTGCCAGCATGAGGGCGACCTCCTACAATGAGCAGTTCTTC. This sequence encodes CASMRATSYNEQFF. The chain has TRBV7-2 and TRBJ2-1; a weak D match, TRBD2 (5 bases). In germline, CDR1 is SGHTA, CDR2 FQGNSA. Trimming shortened V by 7 bases and J by 0 bases, and 10 bases separated the two germline ends. CDR3 size: 14 residues.

This clone has just a few counts. V and J are TRBV2 and TRBJ1-2, with TRBD1 as a possible D gene (6 bases). Germline CDR1 is SNHLY and CDR2 is FYNNEI. Trimming removed 0 bases at V and 7 bases at J, with 15 bases between. There are 15 residues in the CDR3. The CDR3 DNA reads TGTGCCAGCAGTGAAGCGCCTCACAGGGCATCTGGCTACACCTTC. Amino acid sequence: CASSEAPHRASGYTF. Filled out from reference TRBV2 and TRBJ1-2, the complete variable domain reads EPEVTQTPSHQVTQMGQEVILRCVPISNHLYFYWYRQILGQKVEFLVSFYNNEISEKSEIFDDQFSVERPDGSNFTLKIRSTKLEDSAMYFCASSEAPHRASGYTFGSGTRLTVV.

Within the sample, this clone is medium-sized. This chain connects TRBV30 to TRBJ1-2; D ambiguous. Germline CDR1 is GTSNPN and CDR2 is SVGIG (reference sequence). The CDR3 is 13 residues long. V lost 2 bases, J lost 6 bases, and 13 bases lay in between. The CDR3 region is CAWSLVFGNGYTF. The CDR3 DNA is TGTGCCTGGAGTCTGGTTTTCGGGAATGGCTACACCTTC. The whole variable domain, filled in from reference TRBV30 and TRBJ1-2, reads SQTIHQWPATLVQPVGSPLSLECTVEGTSNPNLYWYRQAAGRGLQLLFYSVGIGQISSEVPQNLSASRPQDRQFILSSKKLLLSDSGFYLCAWSLVFGNGYTFGSGTRLTVV.

J is TRBJ1-1 and V is TRBV9; perhaps TRBD1 as D (6 bases). V was shortened by 4 bases and J by 10 bases, with 14 bases between the two germline ends. The CDR3 covers 12 residues. The V gene's germline CDR1 is SGDLS and CDR2 YYNGEE. CDR3 nucleotide sequence: TGTGCCAGCAGCCCTAACAGGGAGACAGCTTTCTTT. Protein sequence: CASSPNRETAFF.

The chain links TRBV4-1 to TRBJ1-1; D perhaps matches TRBD1 (5 bases). The germline gives CDR1 MGHRA, CDR2 YSYEKL. V lost 6 bases and J lost 6, with 11 bases in between. This CDR3 region has 12 residues. The CDR3 region is CASRHGGAEAFF. CDR3 coding DNA: TGCGCCAGCAGACACGGAGGGGCTGAAGCTTTCTTT.

The J gene is TRBJ1-1, the V gene TRBV6-1; D not certain. The CDR3 totals 10 residues. V was pared by 9 bases and J by 5 bases, with 7 bases between. Looked up from germline, CDR1 is MNHNS and CDR2 is SASEGT. In DNA form, the CDR3 reads TGTGCCAGTAGATGGACTGAAGCTTTCTTT. Its protein product is CASRWTEAFF.

Remarks on this clone: Given a far larger clone just one base away, this is likely a sequencing read error. The chain has TRBV19 and TRBJ2-5, with D maybe TRBD1 (6 bases). Germline loops: CDR1 LNHDA, CDR2 SQIVND (reference sequence). This CDR3 is built from 13 residues. The chain's CDR3 is CACSMTRGETQYF. In nucleotides, the CDR3 is TGTGCCTGTAGTATGACCAGGGGAGAGACCCAGTACTTC.

The J gene is TRBJ1-2, the V gene TRBV5-5; 8 bases map to TRBD1. Germline-derived CDR1 and CDR2 are SGHKS and YYEKEE (reference sequence). Trimming took 0 bases from V and 5 from J; bases not matched to a gene: 9. CDR3 size: 16 residues. CDR3 in DNA: TGTGCCAGCAGCTTGGTTAGGACAGGGTCTTCTTATGGCTACACCTTC. Residues: CASSLVRTGSSYGYTF.

This clone has only a few counts. The V and J genes are TRBV15 and TRBJ1-6; D is possibly TRBD1 (5 bases). V was trimmed by 6 bases and J by 9 bases, leaving 15 bases between them. This CDR3 region has 14 residues. CDR1 and CDR2 from the germline V gene are LNHNV and YYDKDF (reference sequence). CDR3 residues: CATSRRDGSSPLHF. The CDR3 DNA reads as TGTGCCACCAGTCGCAGGGACGGAAGTTCACCCCTCCACTTT.

The genes are TRBV19 and TRBJ1-6, with D possibly TRBD1 on 5 matching bases. V lost 4 bases to trimming and J lost 0 bases, with 13 bases between them. The V gene's germline CDR1 is LNHDA and CDR2 SQIVND (reference sequence). CDR3 length equals 17 residues. CDR3: CASSSRETNSYNSPLHF. CDR3 DNA sequence: TGTGCCAGTAGTAGCAGGGAAACCAACTCCTATAATTCACCCCTCCACTTT.

There are many counts of this clone. This chain joins TRBV14 and TRBJ1-1; maybe TRBD1 (6 bases). Germline loops: CDR1 SGHDN, CDR2 FVKESK. V was clipped by 3 bases and J by 7 bases, with 12 bases between them. The length of the CDR3 is 13 residues. The CDR3 nucleotides are TGTGCCAGCAGCCAGACAGGCCTCGGTGAAGCTTTCTTT. As protein: CASSQTGLGEAFF.

The rearrangement uses TRBV6-5 and TRBJ1-1, with D unclear. The V and J ends lost 4 bases and 7 bases respectively, with 7 bases between them. This CDR3 comprises 11 residues. From germline, CDR1 is MNHEY and CDR2 SVGAGI. CDR3 in amino acids: CASSSEGEAFF. The CDR3 region has the DNA TGTGCCAGCAGTTCAGAGGGTGAAGCTTTCTTT.

V and J are TRBV6-5 and TRBJ2-5; the D call may be TRBD1 or TRBD2 (5 bases each). The CDR3 is made up of 13 amino acids. Germline CDR1 and CDR2: MNHEY and SVGAGI. V was pared by 7 bases and J by 2 bases, with 11 bases between. CDR3 protein: CASTPRGQETQYF. The CDR3 DNA follows: TGTGCCAGCACTCCGAGGGGACAAGAGACCCAGTACTTC.

V and J are TRBV29-1 and TRBJ1-3, with a possible D match to TRBD1 (5 bases). With 7 bases removed from V and 4 bases from J, the gap between germline ends came to 14 bases. This CDR3 spans 13 amino acids. Germline assignment: CDR1 SQVTM and CDR2 ANQGSEA. CDR3 region: CSGSGDSGNTIYF. CDR3 coding DNA: TGCAGCGGATCGGGGGATTCCGGAAACACCATATATTTT.

The J gene is TRBJ1-1, the V gene TRBV27; D is possibly TRBD1 (6 bases). This CDR3 spans 14 amino acids. Looked up from germline, CDR1 is MNHEY and CDR2 is SMNVEV (reference sequence). V lost 6 bases to trimming and J lost 1 base, with 12 bases between them. CDR3 protein: CASRGLQGNTEAFF. CDR3 coding DNA: TGTGCCAGCAGGGGTCTACAGGGGAACACTGAAGCTTTCTTT.

This clone was detected many times. Written as DNA, the CDR3 is TGTGCCAGCACAGAGGCACCCAGGGTTTCACCCCTCCACTTT. Residues: CASTEAPRVSPLHF. V and J are TRBV2 and TRBJ1-6; tentative D call: TRBD1 (5 bases). From germline, CDR1 is SNHLY and CDR2 FYNNEI. The CDR3 extends over 14 amino acids. Trimming cost V 7 bases and J 9 bases, with 16 bases left between them.

This clone appeared once. The chain couples TRBV29-1 to TRBJ1-2; D unclear. V was pared by 4 bases and J by 2 bases, with 5 bases between. The CDR3 is 11 residues long. CDR1 is SQVTM and CDR2 is ANQGSEA in the germline V gene. This CDR3 is CSVAINYGYTF. Written as DNA, the CDR3 is TGCAGCGTTGCAATCAACTATGGCTACACCTTC.

As regards this clone: This specimen includes other DNA sequences encoding the same CDR3. The rearrangement uses TRBV7-9 and TRBJ1-1; a possible D gene is TRBD1 (6 bases). V was trimmed by 3 bases and J by 2 bases, leaving 7 bases between them. Germline loops: CDR1 SEHNR, CDR2 FQNEAQ (reference sequence). This CDR3 region has 13 residues. This CDR3 is CASSFGGNTEAFF. In DNA, the CDR3 is TGTGCCAGCAGCTTTGGGGGCAACACTGAAGCTTTCTTT.

V gene TRBV5-1 combines with J gene TRBJ1-4; D ambiguous. The germline V gene has CDR1 SGHRS and CDR2 YFSETQ. The ends were cut back, 0 bases at V and 8 bases at J, with 8 bases in the middle. The CDR3 consists of 13 residues. CDR3 nucleotide sequence: TGCGCCAGCAGCTTGGAACAGCGGGAAAAACTGTTTTTT. Encoded protein: CASSLEQREKLFF.